Each of the 6 T cell receptor beta chains below was sequenced from the same sample in a study of PD-1 blockade in classical Hodgkin lymphoma (dated by TCRdb to 2018 to 2021). Preparation of the library involved the immunoSEQ multiplex PCR assay. The clones in this table, taken by TCRdb from immuneACCESS, are in-frame only. Not every clone is retained; where verified, under half of the shortfall comes from an unresolved V gene, and the cause of the rest is unknown. The table for this sample lists roughly 40,000 clones; 75% to 90% of them were counted only once. Roughly 9% of the sample comes from the top ten. This specimen's time point label, per the study, means: cycle 1 day 1 (C1D1), immediately before nivolumab initiation. All trial patients had relapsed after autologous stem cell transplantation, with cohorts A, B and C differing in prior brentuximab vedotin exposure. The material sequenced was peripheral blood mononuclear cells (PBMCs), taken at baseline. The receptor set was obtained from a human donor with classical Hodgkin lymphoma.

This clone was seen a single time. V gene TRBV5-1 combines with J gene TRBJ2-5; 8 bases match TRBD1. The germline V gene encodes CDR1 SGHRS and CDR2 YFSETQ. V was clipped by 5 bases and J by 4 bases; unmatched bases: 1. The CDR3 has 12 residues. CDR3 nucleotide sequence: TGCGCCAGCAGGGACAGGGCAGAGACCCAGTACTTC. Encoded protein: CASRDRAETQYF.

The chain couples TRBV21-1 to TRBJ2-2; TRBD1 was called by the table and not checked on the DNA. TRBV21-1 is a pseudogene. This CDR3 has 21 residues. Here the CDR3 DNA reads TGTGCCAGCAGCAAAGTCCTTCCCCTTACCGGGACAGGCACGAACACCGGGGAGCTGTTTTTT. Protein: CASSKVLPLTGTGTNTGELFF.

The chain couples TRBV19 to TRBJ1-4; D is uncertain. CDR3 size: 13 residues. V was clipped by 5 bases and J by 7 bases, with 11 bases between them. Germline V gene lookup returns CDR1 LNHDA and CDR2 SQIVND (reference sequence). The CDR3 sequence: CASSVLLGEKLFF. CDR3 bases: TGTGCCAGTAGTGTCCTGTTAGGTGAAAAACTGTTTTTT.

CDR3 DNA sequence: TGTGCCAGCAGCCACGGAAGGGGCACAGATACGCAGTATTTT. Translating gives CASSHGRGTDTQYF. The chain is built from TRBV27 and TRBJ2-3; D call uncertain. This CDR3 region has 14 residues. The germline V and J ends were trimmed by 6 bases and 1 base, with 11 bases remaining between them. Germline V gene data show CDR1 as MNHEY and CDR2 as SMNVEV (reference sequence).

The rearrangement links TRBV7-6 to TRBJ2-5, with a tentative D call TRBD1 (6 bases). Trimming pared 4 bases from V and 5 bases from J, leaving 11 bases between. The CDR3 is made up of 13 amino acids. Germline CDR1 SGHVS, CDR2 FNYEAQ. This chain's CDR3 is CASSYGQRETQYF. CDR3 bases: TGTGCCAGCAGCTATGGACAGAGGGAGACCCAGTACTTC.

This clone was seen only a few times. The chain uses TRBV5-4 and TRBJ2-3; TRBD1 matches at 8 bases. V lost 0 bases to trimming and J lost 2 bases; unmatched junction nucleotides: 2. The CDR3 totals 15 residues. The germline CDR1 and CDR2 sequences are SGHNT and YYREEE (reference sequence). CDR3 region: CASSLGQGPTDTQYF. The CDR3 DNA reads TGTGCCAGCAGCTTGGGACAGGGGCCCACAGATACGCAGTATTTT.